This entry is about one T cell receptor beta chain. This clonotype has more than one count but fewer than ten. The specificity of this receptor is unknown. No base quality values were provided; no much bigger clone lies one nucleotide off. CDR3 length: 17 amino acids, cysteine to phenylalanine. The only DNA kept is the CDR3, 51 bases in frame from the first base. V is cut back by 2 bases and J by 0 bases, with 5 bases in the junction unmatched. Per the germline V gene (reference sequence), LGHDT is the CDR1 and YNNKEL is the CDR2. The data derive from a study of CD8 T cells in ankylosing spondylitis (dated by TCRdb to about 2017). Study-level background: To find TCR variants linked to disease, the study profiled T cell receptor beta repertoires in ankylosing spondylitis patients and healthy donors. The full study cohort comprised 25 or so ankylosing spondylitis patients and 110 or so healthy donors. Peripheral blood was sampled, and synovial fluid was additionally collected from ankylosing spondylitis patients.

On the study overall, not on this receptor specifically: Blood from ankylosing spondylitis patients appeared to be characterized by a TCR beta motif made up of several highly homologous amino acid variants. The disease-linked clones showed a CD8+ phenotype and occurred at relatively low frequencies in peripheral blood. Some of the motif variants had been reported before in the synovial fluid and blood of reactive arthritis patients, a finding that suggests common disease-initiation mechanisms. The disease-linked clones were reported as significantly enriched in matched synovial fluid samples from ankylosing spondylitis patients.

TCRdb names Illumina HiSeq 2500 as the instrument used. Quantitative 5'-RACE with molecular barcodes was the method used to prepare the TCR beta libraries. The original methods were these. A new computational method, built on a probabilistic model of VDJ rearrangement, was used to identify disease-linked TCR variants. TCRdb reran the public reads through fastp at Q25 and MiXCR, keeping productive beta chains. Each entry is one CDR3 protein sequence, shown with its most common DNA and genes. The V and J calls here are based on TCRdb, not the publication. For this sample there are more than 650,000 distinct CDR3 sequences; 10% to 15% appear just once. The ten biggest clones cover approximately 0.51% of the sample.

This chain is built from TRBV3-1 and TRBJ2-2, with 8 bases in between that match TRBD2. This TCR came from a male donor with ankylosing spondylitis. Material for sequencing was blood, either unsorted or a sorted T cell fraction (not recorded which). Read as DNA, the sequence is TGTGCCAGCAGCCAAACCGGACTAGCAGCGAACACCGGGGAGCTGTTTTTT. Its translation is CASSQTGLAANTGELFF. The full variable domain, with segments outside the CDR3 supplied by the reference TRBV3-1 and TRBJ2-2 proteins, appears as DTAVSQTPKYLVTQMGNDKSIKCEQNLGHDTMYWYKQDSKKFLKIMFSYNNKELIINETVPNRFSPKSPDKAHLNLHINSLELGDSAVYFCASSQTGLAANTGELFFGEGSRLTVL.